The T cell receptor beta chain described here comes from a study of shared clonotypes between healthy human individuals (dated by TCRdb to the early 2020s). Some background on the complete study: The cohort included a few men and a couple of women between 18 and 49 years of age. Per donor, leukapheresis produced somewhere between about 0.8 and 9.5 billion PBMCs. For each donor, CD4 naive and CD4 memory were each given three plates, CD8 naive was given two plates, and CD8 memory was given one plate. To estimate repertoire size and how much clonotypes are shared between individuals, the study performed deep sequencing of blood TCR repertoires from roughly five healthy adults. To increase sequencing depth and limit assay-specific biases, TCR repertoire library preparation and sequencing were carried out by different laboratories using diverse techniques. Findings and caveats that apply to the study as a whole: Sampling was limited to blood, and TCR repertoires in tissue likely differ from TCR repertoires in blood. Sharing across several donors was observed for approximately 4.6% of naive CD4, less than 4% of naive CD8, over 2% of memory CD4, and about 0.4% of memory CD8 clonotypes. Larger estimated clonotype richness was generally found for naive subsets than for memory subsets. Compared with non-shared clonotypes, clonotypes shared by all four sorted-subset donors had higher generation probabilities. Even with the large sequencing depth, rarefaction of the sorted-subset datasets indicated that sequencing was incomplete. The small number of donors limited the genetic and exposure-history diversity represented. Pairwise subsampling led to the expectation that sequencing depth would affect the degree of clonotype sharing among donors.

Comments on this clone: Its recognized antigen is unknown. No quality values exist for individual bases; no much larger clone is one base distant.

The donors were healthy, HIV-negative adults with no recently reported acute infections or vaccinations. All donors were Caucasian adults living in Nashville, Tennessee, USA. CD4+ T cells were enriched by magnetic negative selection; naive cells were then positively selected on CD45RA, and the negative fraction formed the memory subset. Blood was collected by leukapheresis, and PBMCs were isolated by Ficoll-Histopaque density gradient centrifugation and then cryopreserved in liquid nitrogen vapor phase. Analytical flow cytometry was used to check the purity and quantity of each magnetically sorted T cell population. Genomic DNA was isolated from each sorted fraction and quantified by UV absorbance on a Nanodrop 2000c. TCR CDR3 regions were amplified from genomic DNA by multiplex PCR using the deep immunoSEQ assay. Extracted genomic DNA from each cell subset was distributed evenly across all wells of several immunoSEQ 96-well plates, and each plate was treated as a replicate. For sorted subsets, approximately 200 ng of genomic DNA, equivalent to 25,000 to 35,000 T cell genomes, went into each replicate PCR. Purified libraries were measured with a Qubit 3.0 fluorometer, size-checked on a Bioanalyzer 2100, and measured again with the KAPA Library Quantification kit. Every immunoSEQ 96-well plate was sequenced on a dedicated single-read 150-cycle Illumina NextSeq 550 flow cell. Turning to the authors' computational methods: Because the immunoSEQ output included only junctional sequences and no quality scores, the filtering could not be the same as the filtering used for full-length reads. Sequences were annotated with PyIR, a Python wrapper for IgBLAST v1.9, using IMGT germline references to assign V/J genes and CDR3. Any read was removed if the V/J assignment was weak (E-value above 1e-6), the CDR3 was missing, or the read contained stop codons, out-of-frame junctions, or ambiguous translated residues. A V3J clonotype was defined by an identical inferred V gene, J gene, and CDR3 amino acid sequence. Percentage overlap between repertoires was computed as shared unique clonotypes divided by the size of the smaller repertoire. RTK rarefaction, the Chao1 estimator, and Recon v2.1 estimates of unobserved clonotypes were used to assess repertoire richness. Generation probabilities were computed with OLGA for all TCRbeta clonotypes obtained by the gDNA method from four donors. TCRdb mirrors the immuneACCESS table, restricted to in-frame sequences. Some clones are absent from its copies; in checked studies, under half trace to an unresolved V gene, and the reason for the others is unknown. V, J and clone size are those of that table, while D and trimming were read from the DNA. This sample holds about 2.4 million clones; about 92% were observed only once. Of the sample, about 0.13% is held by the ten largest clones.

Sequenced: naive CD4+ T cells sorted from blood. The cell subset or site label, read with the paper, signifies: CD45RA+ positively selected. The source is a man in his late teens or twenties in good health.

The CDR3 here reads CAWSAQGRVYGYTF. The DNA sequence is TGTGCCTGGAGTGCCCAAGGGAGGGTTTATGGCTACACCTTC. Recombination connected TRBV30 to TRBJ1-2; the D gene is unclear. Including cysteine and phenylalanine, the CDR3 has 14 amino acids. The only DNA kept is the CDR3, 42 bases in frame from the first base. From a lookup of the germline V gene (reference sequence), CDR1 and CDR2 are GTSNPN and SVGIG. The germline ends are 14 bases apart after V is trimmed by 1 base and J by 5 bases.